Sequencing of this T cell receptor (beta chain) was carried out in a study of blood T cell repertoires in COVID-19. V was pared by 6 bases and J by 2 bases, with 7 bases of the junction left unmatched. CDR3 length equals 16 residues. Germline CDR1 MDHEN, CDR2 SYDVKM. Each participant's cohort was designated according to participant-reported clinical history. Source study methods: Nucleated cell number was recorded as an estimate derived from reference gene primer amplification. Profiled with immunoSEQ multiplex PCR; TCRdb holds only in-frame clones, not every one. The V and J calls and clone size are taken from that table; D and trimming were inferred from the DNA. The sample includes about 100,000 clones, approximately 83% of them seen just once.

The sample consisted of PBMCs or T cells enriched from blood (not recorded which). This chain uses TRBV28 with TRBJ1-6; 7 bases align to TRBD1. This receptor was taken from a woman between 45 and 65 years old who had recovered from COVID-19. DNA for the CDR3: TGTGCCAGCAGCCCCGTCGGGACAGCCTATAATTCACCCCTCCACTTT. The encoded protein is CASSPVGTAYNSPLHF.